This record looks at one T cell receptor (beta chain) sequence and its context. What it binds is not known. From germline, CDR1 is DFQATT and CDR2 SNEGSKA (reference sequence). This CDR3 contains 14 residues. V shed 1 base and J 3 bases; nucleotides not matched to a gene: 6. These data come from a study of vaccination and CD4 T cells after COVID-19. The wider study: A median of around 70 days (range 14 to 241) separated dose two from the taking of post-vaccine samples. The stimulating agents, overlapping spike peptides, came from SARS-CoV-2, HCoV-NL63, HCoV-OC43 and HCoV-229E.

Treatment here: 10-day PBMC culture with coronavirus spike peptide pools or control peptides (ViraFEST assay). Per-well cultures of 1.5 million to 2.5 million PBMCs received roughly 9.9 IU/ml IL-2 and 9 to 10 ug/ml peptide pools. The Oncomine TCR Beta short-read assay was what sequenced the DNA obtained from cultured CD4+ T cells. The authors extracted genomic DNA from cultured CD4+ T cells. One entry per CDR3 protein results from TCRdb running MiXCR on the PCR reads. This table holds approximately 12,000 distinct CDR3 sequences, about 61% found once. The origin of this receptor is a human donor who had recovered from COVID-19. The chain uses TRBV20-1 and TRBJ2-7, with 7 nucleotides matching TRBD1. Sequencing was performed on CD4+ T cells from blood, cultured in vitro. This chain's CDR3 is CSARVSAGGYEQYF. The CDR3 DNA reads TGCAGTGCTAGAGTATCTGCAGGGGGCTACGAGCAGTACTTC.